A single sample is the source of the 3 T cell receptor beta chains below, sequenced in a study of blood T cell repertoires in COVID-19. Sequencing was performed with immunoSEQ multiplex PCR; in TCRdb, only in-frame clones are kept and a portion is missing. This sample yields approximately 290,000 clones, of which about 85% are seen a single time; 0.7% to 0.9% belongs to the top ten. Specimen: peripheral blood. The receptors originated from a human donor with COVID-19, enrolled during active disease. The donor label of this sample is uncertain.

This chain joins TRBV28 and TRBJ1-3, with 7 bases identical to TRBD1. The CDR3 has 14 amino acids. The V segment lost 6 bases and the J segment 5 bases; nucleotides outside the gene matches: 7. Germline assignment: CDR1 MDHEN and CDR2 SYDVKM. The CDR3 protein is CASSHRDSRNTIYF. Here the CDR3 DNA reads TGTGCCAGCAGCCATAGGGACAGCCGAAACACCATATATTTT.

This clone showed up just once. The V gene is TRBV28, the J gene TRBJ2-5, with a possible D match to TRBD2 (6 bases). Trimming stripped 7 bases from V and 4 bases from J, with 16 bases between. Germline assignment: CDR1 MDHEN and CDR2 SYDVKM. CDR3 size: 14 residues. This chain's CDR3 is CASMRTGEGETQYF. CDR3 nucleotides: TGTGCCAGCATGAGGACGGGAGAGGGAGAGACCCAGTACTTC.

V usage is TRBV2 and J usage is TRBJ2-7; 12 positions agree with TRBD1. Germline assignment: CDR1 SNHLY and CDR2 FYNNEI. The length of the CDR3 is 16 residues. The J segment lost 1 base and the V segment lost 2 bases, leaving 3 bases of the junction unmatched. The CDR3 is CASSEPGQGASYEQYF. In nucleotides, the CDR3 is TGTGCCAGCAGTGAACCGGGACAGGGGGCATCCTACGAGCAGTACTTC.